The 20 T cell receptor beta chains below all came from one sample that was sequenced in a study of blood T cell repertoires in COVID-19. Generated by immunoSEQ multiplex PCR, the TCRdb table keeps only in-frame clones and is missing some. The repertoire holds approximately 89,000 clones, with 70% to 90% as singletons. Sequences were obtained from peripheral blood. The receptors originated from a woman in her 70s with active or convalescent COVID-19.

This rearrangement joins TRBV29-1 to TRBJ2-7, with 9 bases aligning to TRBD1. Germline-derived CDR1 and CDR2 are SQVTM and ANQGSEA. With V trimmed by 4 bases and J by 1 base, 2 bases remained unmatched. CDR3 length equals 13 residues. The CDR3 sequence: CSVVQGASYEQYF. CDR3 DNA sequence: TGCAGCGTTGTACAGGGGGCTTCCTACGAGCAGTACTTC.

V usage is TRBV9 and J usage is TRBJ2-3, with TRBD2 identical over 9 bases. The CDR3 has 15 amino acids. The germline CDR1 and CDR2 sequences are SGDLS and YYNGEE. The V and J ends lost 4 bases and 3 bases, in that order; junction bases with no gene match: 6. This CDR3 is CASSLRTSETDTQYF. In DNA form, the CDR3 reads TGTGCCAGCAGCTTAAGGACTAGCGAGACAGATACGCAGTATTTT.

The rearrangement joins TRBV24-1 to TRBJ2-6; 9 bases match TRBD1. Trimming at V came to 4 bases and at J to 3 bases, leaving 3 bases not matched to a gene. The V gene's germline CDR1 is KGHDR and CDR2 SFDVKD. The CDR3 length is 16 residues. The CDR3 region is CATSDPTGGGANVLTF. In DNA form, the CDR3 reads TGTGCCACCAGTGACCCGACAGGGGGTGGGGCCAACGTCCTGACTTTC.

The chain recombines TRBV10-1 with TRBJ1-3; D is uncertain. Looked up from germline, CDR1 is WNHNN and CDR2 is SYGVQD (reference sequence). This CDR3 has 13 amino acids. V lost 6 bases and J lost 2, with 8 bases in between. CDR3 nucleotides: TGCGCCAGCAGCCTTGAGACTGGAAACACCATATATTTT. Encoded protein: CASSLETGNTIYF.

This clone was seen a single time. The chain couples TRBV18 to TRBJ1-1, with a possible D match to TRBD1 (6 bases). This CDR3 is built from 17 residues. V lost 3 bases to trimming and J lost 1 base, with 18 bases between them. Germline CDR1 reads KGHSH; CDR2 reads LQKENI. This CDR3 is CASSPRTHTGSNTEAFF. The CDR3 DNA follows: TGTGCCAGCTCACCGCGAACACATACAGGGTCGAACACTGAAGCTTTCTTT.

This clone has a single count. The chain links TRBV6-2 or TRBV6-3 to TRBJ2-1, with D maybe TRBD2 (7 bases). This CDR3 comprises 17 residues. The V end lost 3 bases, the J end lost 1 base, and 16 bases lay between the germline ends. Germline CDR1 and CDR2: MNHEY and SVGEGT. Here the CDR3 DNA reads TGTGCCAGCAGTTATTCAAGGGGGGGTGAGTCCTACAATGAGCAGTTCTTC. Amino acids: CASSYSRGGESYNEQFF.

CDR3 bases: TGTGCCAGCAGCTTAACGAGGACTAACTATGGCTACACCTTC. Encoded protein: CASSLTRTNYGYTF. The chain links TRBV7-2 to TRBJ1-2, with D unclear. The CDR3 is 14 amino acids. Germline V gives CDR1 SGHTA, CDR2 FQGNSA. V was clipped by 2 bases and J by 0 bases, with 7 bases between them.

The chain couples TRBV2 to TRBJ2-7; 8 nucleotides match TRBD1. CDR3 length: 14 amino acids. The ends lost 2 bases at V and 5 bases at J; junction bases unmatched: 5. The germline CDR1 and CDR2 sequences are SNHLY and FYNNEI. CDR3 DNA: TGTGCCAGCAGTGAACAGGGGGCGTTAAACGAGCAGTACTTC. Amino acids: CASSEQGALNEQYF. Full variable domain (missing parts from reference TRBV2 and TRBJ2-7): EPEVTQTPSHQVTQMGQEVILRCVPISNHLYFYWYRQILGQKVEFLVSFYNNEISEKSEIFDDQFSVERPDGSNFTLKIRSTKLEDSAMYFCASSEQGALNEQYFGPGTRLTVT.

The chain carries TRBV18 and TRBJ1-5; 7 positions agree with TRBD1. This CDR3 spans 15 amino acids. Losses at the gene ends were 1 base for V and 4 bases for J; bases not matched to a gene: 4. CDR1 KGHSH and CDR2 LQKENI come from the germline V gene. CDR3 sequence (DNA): TGTGCCAGCTCACCACTACAGGGGTATAATCAGCCCCAGCATTTT. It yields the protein CASSPLQGYNQPQHF.

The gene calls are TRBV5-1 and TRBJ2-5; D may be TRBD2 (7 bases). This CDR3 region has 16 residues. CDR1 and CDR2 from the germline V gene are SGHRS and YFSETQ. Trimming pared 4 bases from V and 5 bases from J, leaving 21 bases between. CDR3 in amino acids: CASSGTGGPGGETQYF. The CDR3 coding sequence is TGCGCCAGCAGCGGAACGGGGGGCCCCGGAGGGGAGACCCAGTACTTC.

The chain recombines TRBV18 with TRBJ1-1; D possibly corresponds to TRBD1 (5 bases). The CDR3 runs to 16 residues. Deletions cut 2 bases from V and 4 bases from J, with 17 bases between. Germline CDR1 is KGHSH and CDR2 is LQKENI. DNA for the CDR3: TGTGCCAGCTCACCAGGTAGGCAGGGCGCAGGCACTGAAGCTTTCTTT. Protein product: CASSPGRQGAGTEAFF.

The CDR3 bases are TGTGCCACCACTACAGGGGCGCGGGGGAACACTGAAGCTTTCTTT. Its translation is CATTTGARGNTEAFF. This chain joins TRBV2 and TRBJ1-1; 7 bases map to TRBD1. Germline V gene lookup returns CDR1 SNHLY and CDR2 FYNNEI. The J segment lost 1 base and the V segment lost 10 bases, leaving 12 bases of the junction unmatched. This CDR3 spans 15 amino acids.

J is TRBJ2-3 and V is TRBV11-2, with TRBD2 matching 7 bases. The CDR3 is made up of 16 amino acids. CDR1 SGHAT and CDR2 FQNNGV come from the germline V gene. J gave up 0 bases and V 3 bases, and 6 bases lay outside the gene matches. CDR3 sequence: CASSFLSGPSTDTQYF. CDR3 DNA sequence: TGTGCCAGCAGCTTTCTTAGCGGGCCGAGCACAGATACGCAGTATTTT.

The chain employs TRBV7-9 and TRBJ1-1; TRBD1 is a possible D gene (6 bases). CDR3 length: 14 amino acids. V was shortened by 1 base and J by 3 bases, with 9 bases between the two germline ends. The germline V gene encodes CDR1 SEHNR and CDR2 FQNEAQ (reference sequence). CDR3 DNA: TGTGCCAGCAGCTTAGTAGGGGGGGACACTGAAGCTTTCTTT. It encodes CASSLVGGDTEAFF.

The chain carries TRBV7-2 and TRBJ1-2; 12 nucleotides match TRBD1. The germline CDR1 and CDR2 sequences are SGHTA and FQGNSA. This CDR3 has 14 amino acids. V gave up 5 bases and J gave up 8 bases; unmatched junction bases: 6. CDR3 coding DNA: TGTGCCAGCAGCCTTAGTGGGACAGGGGGCGGCTACACCTTC. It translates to CASSLSGTGGGYTF.

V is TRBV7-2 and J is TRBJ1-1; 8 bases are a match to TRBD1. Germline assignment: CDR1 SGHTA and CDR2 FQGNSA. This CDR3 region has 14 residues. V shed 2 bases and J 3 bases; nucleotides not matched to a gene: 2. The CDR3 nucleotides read TGTGCCAGCAGCTTAACAGGGGGGGACACTGAAGCTTTCTTT. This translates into CASSLTGGDTEAFF.

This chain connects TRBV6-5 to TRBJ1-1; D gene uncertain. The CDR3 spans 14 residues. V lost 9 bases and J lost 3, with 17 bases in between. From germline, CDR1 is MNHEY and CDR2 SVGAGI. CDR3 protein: CASHLREAYTEAFF. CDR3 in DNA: TGTGCCAGTCACCTCCGGGAAGCATACACTGAAGCTTTCTTT.

CDR3 region: CASGTSGGHEQFF. The CDR3, as DNA: TGCGCCAGTGGGACTAGCGGGGGACATGAGCAGTTCTTC. The genes are TRBV5-1 and TRBJ2-1; 14 nucleotides agree with TRBD2. The CDR3 has 13 residues. CDR1 and CDR2 from the germline V gene are SGHRS and YFSETQ. V trimming: 8 bases; J trimming: 8 bases; junction bases outside the gene matches: 3. Based on the CDR3 plus reference TRBV5-1 and TRBJ2-1, the full variable domain is KAGVTQTPRYLIKTRGQQVTLSCSPISGHRSVSWYQQTPGQGLQFLFEYFSETQRNKGNFPGRFSGRQFSNSRSEMNVSTLELGDSALYLCASGTSGGHEQFFGPGTRLTVL.

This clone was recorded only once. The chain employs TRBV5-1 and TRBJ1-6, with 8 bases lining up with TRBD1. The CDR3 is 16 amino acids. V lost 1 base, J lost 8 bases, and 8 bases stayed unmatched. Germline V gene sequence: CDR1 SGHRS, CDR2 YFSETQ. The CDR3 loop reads CASSLPGTGLDSPLHF. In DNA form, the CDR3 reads TGCGCCAGCAGCTTGCCCGGGACAGGTCTAGATTCACCCCTCCACTTT.

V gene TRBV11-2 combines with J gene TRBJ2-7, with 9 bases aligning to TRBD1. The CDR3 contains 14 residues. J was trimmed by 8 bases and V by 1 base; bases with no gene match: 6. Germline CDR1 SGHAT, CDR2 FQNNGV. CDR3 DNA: TGTGCCAGCAGCTTAGTACAGGGGGCGACCCAGCAGTACTTC. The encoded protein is CASSLVQGATQQYF. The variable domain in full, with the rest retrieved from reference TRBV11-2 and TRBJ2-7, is EAGVAQSPRYKIIEKRQSVAFWCNPISGHATLYWYQQILGQGPKLLIQFQNNGVVDDSQLPKDRFSAERLKGVDSTLKIQPAKLEDSAVYLCASSLVQGATQQYFGPGTRLTVT.